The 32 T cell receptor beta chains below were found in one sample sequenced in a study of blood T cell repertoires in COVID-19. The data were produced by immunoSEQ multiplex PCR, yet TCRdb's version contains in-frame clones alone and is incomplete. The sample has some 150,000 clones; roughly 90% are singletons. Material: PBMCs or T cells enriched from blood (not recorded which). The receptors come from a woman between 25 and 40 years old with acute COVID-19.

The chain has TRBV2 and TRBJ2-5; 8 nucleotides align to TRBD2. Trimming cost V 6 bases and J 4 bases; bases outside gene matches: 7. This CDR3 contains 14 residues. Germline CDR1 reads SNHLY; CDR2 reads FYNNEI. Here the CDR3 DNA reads TGTGCCAGCAGCGAGGGGGGACTAGTAGAGACCCAGTACTTC. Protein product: CASSEGGLVETQYF.

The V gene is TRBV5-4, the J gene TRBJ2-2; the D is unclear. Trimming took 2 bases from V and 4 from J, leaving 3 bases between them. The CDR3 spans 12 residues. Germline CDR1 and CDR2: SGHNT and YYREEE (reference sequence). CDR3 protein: CASSFITGELFF. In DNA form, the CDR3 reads TGTGCCAGCAGCTTTATCACCGGGGAGCTGTTTTTT.

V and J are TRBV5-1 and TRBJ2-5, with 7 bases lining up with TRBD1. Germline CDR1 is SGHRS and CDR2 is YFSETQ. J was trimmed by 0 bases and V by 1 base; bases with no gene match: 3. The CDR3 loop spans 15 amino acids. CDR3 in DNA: TGCGCCAGCAGCTTGACCGGGACAGACCAAGAGACCCAGTACTTC. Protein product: CASSLTGTDQETQYF. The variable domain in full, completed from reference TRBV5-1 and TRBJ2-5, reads KAGVTQTPRYLIKTRGQQVTLSCSPISGHRSVSWYQQTPGQGLQFLFEYFSETQRNKGNFPGRFSGRQFSNSRSEMNVSTLELGDSALYLCASSLTGTDQETQYFGPGTRLLVL.

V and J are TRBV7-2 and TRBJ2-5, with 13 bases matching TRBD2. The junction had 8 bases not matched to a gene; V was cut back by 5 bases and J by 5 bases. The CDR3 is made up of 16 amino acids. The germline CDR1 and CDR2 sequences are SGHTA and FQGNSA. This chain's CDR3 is CASSPRTSGSLETQYF. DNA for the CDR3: TGTGCCAGCAGCCCCCGGACTAGCGGGAGTCTTGAGACCCAGTACTTC.

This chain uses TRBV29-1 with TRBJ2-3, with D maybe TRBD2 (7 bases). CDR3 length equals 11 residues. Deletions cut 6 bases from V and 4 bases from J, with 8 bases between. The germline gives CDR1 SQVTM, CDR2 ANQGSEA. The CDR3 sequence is CSVRGPDTQYF. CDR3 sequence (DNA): TGCAGCGTGCGGGGGCCAGATACGCAGTATTTT.

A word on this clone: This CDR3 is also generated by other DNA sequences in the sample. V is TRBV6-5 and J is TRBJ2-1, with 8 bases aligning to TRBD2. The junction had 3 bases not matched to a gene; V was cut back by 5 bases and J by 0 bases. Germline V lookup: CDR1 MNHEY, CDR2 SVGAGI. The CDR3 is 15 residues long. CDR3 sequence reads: CASSPGGSSYNEQFF. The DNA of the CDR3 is TGTGCCAGCAGTCCGGGGGGGAGCTCCTACAATGAGCAGTTCTTC.

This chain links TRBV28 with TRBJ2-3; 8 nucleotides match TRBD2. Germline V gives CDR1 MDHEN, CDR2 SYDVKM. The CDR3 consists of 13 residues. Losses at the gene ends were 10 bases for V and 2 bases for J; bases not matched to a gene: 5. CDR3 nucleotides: TGTGCCACCCGGGAGGGGTCCACAGATACGCAGTATTTT. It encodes CATREGSTDTQYF.

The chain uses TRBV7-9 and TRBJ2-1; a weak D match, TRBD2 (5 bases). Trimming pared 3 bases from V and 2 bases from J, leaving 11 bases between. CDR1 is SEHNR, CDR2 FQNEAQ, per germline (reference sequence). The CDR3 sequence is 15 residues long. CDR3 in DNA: TGTGCCAGCAGCTTGGACTCTGCTCCCTACAATGAGCAGTTCTTC. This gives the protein CASSLDSAPYNEQFF. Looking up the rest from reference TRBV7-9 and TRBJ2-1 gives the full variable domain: DTGVSQNPRHKITKRGQNVTFRCDPISEHNRLYWYRQTLGQGPEFLTYFQNEAQLEKSRLLSDRFSAERPKGSFSTLEIQRTEQGDSAMYLCASSLDSAPYNEQFFGPGTRLTVL.

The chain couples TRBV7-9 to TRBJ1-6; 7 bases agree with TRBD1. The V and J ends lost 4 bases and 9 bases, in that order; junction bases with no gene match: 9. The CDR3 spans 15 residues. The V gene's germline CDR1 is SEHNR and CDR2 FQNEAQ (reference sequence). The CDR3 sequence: CASSSWDSESSPLHF. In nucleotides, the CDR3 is TGTGCCAGCAGCTCCTGGGACAGCGAAAGTTCACCCCTCCACTTT.

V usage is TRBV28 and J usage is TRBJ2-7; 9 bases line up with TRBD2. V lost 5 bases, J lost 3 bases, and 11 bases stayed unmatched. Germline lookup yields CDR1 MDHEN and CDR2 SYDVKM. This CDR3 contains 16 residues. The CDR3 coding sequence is TGTGCCAGCAGTCCCGTGCTAGCGGGACTCAACTACGAGCAGTACTTC. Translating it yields CASSPVLAGLNYEQYF.

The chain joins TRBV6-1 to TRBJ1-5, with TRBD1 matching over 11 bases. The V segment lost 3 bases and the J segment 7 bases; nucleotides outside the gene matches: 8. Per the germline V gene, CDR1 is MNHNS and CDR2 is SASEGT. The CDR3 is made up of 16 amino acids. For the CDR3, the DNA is TGTGCCAGCAGTGATCCCGGGACAGGGGGTAGACAGCCCCAGCATTTT. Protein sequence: CASSDPGTGGRQPQHF.

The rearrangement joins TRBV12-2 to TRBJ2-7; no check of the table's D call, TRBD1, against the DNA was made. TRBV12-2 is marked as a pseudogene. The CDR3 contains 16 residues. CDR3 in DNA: TGTGCAAGTCGCTTAGGAGCACAGGGTGGGGACTACGAGCAGTACTTC. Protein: CASRLGAQGGDYEQYF.

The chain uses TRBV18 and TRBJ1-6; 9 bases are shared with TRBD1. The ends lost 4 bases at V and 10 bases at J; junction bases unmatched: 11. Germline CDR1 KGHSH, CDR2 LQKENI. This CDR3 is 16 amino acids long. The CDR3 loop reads CASSLTSGTGTSPLHF. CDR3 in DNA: TGTGCCAGCTCACTCACTTCGGGGACAGGGACGTCACCCCTCCACTTT.

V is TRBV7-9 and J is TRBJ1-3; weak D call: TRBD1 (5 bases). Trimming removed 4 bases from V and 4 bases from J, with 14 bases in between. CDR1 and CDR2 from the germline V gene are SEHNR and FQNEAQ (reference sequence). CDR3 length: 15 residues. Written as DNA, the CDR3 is TGTGCCAGCAGCTACTCTCAGGGAGGGGGAAACACCATATATTTT. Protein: CASSYSQGGGNTIYF.

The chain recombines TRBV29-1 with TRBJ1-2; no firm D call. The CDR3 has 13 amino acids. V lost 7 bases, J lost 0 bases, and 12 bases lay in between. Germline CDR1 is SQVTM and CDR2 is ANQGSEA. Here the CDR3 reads CSATGSPNYGYTF. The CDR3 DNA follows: TGCAGCGCCACGGGTAGTCCTAACTATGGCTACACCTTC.

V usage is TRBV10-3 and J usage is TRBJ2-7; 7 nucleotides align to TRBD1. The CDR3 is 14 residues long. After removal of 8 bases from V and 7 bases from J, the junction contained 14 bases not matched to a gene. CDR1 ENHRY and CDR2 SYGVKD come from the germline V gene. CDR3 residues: CAIGEALTGIEQYF. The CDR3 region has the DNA TGTGCCATCGGGGAAGCCTTGACAGGGATTGAGCAGTACTTC.

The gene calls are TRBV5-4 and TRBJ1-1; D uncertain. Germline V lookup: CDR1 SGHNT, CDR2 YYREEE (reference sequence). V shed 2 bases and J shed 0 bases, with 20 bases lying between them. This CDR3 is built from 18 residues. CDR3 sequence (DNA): TGTGCCAGCAGCTTAGGCCTCGTTAATCAGGTTATGAACACTGAAGCTTTCTTT. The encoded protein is CASSLGLVNQVMNTEAFF. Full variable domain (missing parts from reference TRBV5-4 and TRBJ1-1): ETGVTQSPTHLIKTRGQQVTLRCSSQSGHNTVSWYQQALGQGPQFIFQYYREEENGRGNFPPRFSGLQFPNYSSELNVNALELDDSALYLCASSLGLVNQVMNTEAFFGQGTRLTVV.

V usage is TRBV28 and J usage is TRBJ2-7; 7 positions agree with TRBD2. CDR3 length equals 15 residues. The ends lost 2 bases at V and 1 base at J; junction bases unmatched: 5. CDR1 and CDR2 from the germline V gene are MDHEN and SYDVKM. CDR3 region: CASSLMGGGSYEQYF. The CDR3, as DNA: TGTGCCAGCAGTTTAATGGGGGGGGGTTCCTACGAGCAGTACTTC.

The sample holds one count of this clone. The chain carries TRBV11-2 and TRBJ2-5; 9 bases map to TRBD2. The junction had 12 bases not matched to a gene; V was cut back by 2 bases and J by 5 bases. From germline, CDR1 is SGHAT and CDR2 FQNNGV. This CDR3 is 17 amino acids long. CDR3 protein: CASSLNVYAGGSETQYF. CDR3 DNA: TGTGCCAGCAGCTTAAACGTTTACGCGGGAGGGTCTGAGACCCAGTACTTC.

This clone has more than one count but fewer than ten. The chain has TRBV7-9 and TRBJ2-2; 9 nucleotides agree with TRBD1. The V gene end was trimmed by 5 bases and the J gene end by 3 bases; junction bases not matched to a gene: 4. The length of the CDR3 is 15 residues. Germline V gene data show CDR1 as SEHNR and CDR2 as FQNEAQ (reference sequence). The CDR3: CASSRDRADTGELFF. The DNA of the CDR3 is TGTGCCAGCAGCCGGGACAGGGCCGACACCGGGGAGCTGTTTTTT.

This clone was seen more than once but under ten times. CDR3 sequence reads: CASSENEGLPSYEQYF. The CDR3, as DNA: TGTGCCAGCAGTGAAAACGAGGGACTCCCCTCCTACGAGCAGTACTTC. This sequence joins TRBV6-1 and TRBJ2-7; D may be TRBD2 (6 bases). Looked up from germline, CDR1 is MNHNS and CDR2 is SASEGT. CDR3 size: 16 residues. V was pared by 2 bases and J by 0 bases, with 14 bases between.

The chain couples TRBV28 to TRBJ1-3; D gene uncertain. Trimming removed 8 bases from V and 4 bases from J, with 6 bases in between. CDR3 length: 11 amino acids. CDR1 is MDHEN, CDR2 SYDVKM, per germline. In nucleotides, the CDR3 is TGTGCCAGCCAAATGGGAAACACCATATATTTT. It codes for CASQMGNTIYF.

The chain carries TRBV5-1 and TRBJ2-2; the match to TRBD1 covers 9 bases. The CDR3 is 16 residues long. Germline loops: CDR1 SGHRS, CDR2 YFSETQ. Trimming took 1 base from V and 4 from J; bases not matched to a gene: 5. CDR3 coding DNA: TGCGCCAGCAGCTTGACAGGGGGCCGTCTCACCGGGGAGCTGTTTTTT. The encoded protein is CASSLTGGRLTGELFF.

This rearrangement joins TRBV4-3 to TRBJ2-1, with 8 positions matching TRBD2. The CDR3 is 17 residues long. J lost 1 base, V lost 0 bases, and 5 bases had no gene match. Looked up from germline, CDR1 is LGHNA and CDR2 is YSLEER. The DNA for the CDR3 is TGCGCCAGCAGCCAAGAGGTAGCGGGAAGTTCCTACAATGAGCAGTTCTTC. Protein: CASSQEVAGSSYNEQFF.

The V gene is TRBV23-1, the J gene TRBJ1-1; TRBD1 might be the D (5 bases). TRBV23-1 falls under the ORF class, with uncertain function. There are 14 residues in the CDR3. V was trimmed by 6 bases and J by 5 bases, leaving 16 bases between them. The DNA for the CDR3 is TGCGCCAGCAGCCCTAGGGGCAGGTGTACTGAAGCTTTCTTT. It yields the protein CASSPRGRCTEAFF.

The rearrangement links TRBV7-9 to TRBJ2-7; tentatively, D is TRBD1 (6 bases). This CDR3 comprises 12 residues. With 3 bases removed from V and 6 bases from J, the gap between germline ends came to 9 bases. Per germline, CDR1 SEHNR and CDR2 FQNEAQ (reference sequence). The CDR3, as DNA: TGTGCCAGCAGCTTCCAGGGGTTCGAGCAGTACTTC. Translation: CASSFQGFEQYF. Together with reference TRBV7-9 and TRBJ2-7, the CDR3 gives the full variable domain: DTGVSQNPRHKITKRGQNVTFRCDPISEHNRLYWYRQTLGQGPEFLTYFQNEAQLEKSRLLSDRFSAERPKGSFSTLEIQRTEQGDSAMYLCASSFQGFEQYFGPGTRLTVT.

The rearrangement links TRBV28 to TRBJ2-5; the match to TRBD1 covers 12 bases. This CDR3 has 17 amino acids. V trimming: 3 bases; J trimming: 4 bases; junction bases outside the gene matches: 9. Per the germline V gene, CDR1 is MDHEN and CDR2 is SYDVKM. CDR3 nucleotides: TGTGCCAGCAGTTTTAGACCCGGGACAGGGGGCGGAGAGACCCAGTACTTC. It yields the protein CASSFRPGTGGGETQYF.

The CDR3 sequence: CASSRTGGKGEFEAFF. CDR3 coding DNA: TGTGCCAGCTCACGTACAGGGGGCAAAGGAGAATTTGAAGCTTTCTTT. The chain carries TRBV18 and TRBJ1-1, with TRBD1 matching 9 bases. Germline V gives CDR1 KGHSH, CDR2 LQKENI. The CDR3 contains 16 residues. V shed 4 bases and J 7 bases; nucleotides not matched to a gene: 13.

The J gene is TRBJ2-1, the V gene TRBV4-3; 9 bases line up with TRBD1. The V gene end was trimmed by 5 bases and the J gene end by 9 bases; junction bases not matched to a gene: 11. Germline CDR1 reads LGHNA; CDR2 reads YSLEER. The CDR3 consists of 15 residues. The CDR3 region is CASSFRDRESSEQFF. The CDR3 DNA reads TGCGCCAGCAGCTTTAGGGACAGGGAGAGTAGTGAGCAGTTCTTC.

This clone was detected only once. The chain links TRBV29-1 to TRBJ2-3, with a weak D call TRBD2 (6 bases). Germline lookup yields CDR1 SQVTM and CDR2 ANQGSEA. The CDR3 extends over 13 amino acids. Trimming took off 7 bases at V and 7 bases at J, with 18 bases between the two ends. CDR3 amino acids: CSAVMGGAYTQYF. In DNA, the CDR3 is TGCAGCGCCGTTATGGGAGGAGCTTATACGCAGTATTTT.

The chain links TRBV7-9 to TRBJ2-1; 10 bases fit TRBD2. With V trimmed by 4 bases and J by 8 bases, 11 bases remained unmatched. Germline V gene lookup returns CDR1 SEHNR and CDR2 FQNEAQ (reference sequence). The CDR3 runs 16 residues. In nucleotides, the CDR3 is TGTGCCAGCAGCTCTACGTCTAGCGGGAGTGTCGATGAGCAGTTCTTC. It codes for CASSSTSSGSVDEQFF.

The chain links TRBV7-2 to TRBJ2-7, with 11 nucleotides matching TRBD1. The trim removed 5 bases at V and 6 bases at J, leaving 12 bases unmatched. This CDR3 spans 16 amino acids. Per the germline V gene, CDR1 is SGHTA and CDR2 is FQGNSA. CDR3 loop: CASSPFWGQGVSEQYF. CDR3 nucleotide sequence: TGTGCCAGCAGCCCTTTTTGGGGACAGGGGGTTAGCGAGCAGTACTTC.